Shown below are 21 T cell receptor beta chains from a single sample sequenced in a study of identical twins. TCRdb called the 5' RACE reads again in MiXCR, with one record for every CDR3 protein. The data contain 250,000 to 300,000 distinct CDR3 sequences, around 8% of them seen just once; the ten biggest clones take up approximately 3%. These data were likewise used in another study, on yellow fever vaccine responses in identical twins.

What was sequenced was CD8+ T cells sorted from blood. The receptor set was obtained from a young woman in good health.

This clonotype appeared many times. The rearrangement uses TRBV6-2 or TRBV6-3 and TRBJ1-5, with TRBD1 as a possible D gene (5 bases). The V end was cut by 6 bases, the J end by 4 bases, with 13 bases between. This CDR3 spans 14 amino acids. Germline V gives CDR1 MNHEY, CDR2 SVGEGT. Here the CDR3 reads CASSAGTENQPQHF. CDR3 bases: TGTGCCAGCAGCGCAGGGACGGAAAATCAGCCCCAGCATTTT.

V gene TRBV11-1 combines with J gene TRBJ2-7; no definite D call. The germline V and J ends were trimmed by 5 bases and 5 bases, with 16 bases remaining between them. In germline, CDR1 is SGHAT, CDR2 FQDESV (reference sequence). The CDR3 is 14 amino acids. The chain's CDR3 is CASSDRAAKDEQYF. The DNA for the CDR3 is TGTGCCAGCAGCGACCGGGCCGCTAAGGACGAGCAGTACTTC.

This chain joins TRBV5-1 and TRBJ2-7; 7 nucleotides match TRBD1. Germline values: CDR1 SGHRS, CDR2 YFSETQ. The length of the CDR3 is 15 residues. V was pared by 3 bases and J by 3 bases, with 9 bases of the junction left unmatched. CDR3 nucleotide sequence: TGCGCCAGCAGCTCGTACGCGACAGGGAGCTACGAGCAGTACTTC. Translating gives CASSSYATGSYEQYF.

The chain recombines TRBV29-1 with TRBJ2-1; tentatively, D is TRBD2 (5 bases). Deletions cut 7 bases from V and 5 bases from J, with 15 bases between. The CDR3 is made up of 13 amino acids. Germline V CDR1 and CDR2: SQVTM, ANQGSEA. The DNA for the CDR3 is TGCAGCGGGAGGACTGGAACGGACAATGAGCAGTTCTTC. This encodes CSGRTGTDNEQFF.

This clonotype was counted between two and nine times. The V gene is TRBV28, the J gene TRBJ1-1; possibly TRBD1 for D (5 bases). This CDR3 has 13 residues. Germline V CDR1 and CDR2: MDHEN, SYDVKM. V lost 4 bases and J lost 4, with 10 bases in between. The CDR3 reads CASSSGGVTEAFF. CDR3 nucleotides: TGTGCCAGCAGTTCCGGGGGGGTCACTGAAGCTTTCTTT.

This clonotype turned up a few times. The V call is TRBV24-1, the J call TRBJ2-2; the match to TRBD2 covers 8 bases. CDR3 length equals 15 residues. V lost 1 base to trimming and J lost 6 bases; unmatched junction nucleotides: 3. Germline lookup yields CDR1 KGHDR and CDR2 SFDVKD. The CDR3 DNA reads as TGTGCCACCAGTGATTTCGGGACTAGGGCCGGGGAGCTGTTTTTT. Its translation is CATSDFGTRAGELFF.

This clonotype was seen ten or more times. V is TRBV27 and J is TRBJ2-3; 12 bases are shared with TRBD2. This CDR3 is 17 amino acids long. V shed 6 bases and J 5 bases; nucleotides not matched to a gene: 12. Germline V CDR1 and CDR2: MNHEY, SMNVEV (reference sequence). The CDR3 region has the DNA TGTGCCAGCAGCTCTAGGACTAGCGGGGCTCCACGAGATACGCAGTATTTT. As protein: CASSSRTSGAPRDTQYF.

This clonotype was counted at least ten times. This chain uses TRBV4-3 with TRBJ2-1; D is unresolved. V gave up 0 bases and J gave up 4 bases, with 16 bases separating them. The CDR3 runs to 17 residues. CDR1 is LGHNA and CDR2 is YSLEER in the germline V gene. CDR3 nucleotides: TGCGCCAGCAGCCAAGAGGCCCTTATGGTTCCTTACAATGAGCAGTTCTTC. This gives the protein CASSQEALMVPYNEQFF.

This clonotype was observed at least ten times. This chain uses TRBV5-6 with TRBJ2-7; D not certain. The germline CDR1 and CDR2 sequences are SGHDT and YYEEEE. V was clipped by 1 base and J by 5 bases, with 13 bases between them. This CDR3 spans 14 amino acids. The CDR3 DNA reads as TGTGCCAGCAGCTTGATAGGGTCGGTCGACGAGCAGTACTTC. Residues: CASSLIGSVDEQYF.

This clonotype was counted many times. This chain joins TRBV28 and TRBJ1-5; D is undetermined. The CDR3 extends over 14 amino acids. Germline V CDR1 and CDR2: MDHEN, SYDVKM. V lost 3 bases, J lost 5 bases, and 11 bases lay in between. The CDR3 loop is CASSFAGIDQPQHF. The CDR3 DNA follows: TGTGCCAGCAGTTTCGCAGGCATAGATCAGCCCCAGCATTTT.

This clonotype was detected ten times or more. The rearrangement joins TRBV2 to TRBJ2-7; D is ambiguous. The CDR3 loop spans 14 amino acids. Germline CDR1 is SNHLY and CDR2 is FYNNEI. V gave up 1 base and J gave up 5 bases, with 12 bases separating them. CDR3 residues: CASSEGFSRNEQYF. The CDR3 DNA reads TGTGCCAGCAGTGAAGGATTTAGTAGGAACGAGCAGTACTTC.

This CDR3 is CASSGISSLRNTDTQYF. The CDR3 DNA is TGTGCCAGCAGTGGGATATCCTCCCTCCGAAACACAGATACGCAGTATTTT. The chain combines TRBV2 with TRBJ2-3; D is unclear. The germline V gene has CDR1 SNHLY and CDR2 FYNNEI. Trimming cost V 4 bases and J 2 bases, with 19 bases left between them. This CDR3 comprises 17 residues.

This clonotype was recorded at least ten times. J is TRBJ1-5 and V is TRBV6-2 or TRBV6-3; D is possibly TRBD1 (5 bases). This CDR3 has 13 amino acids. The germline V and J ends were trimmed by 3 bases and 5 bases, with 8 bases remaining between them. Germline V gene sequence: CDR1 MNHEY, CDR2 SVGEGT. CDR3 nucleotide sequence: TGTGCCAGCAGTTATGAGGGGTATCAGCCCCAGCATTTT. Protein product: CASSYEGYQPQHF.

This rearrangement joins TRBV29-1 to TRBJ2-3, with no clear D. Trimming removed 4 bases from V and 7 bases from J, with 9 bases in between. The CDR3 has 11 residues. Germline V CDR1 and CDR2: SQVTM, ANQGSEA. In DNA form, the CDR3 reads TGCAGCGTTGTAGACAACTATACGCAGTATTTT. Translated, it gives CSVVDNYTQYF.

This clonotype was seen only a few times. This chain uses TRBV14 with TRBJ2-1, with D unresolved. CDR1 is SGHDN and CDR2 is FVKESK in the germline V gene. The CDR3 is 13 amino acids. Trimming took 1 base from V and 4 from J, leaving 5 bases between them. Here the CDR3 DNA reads TGTGCCAGCAGCCAAGTCAATTACAATGAGCAGTTCTTC. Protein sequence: CASSQVNYNEQFF.

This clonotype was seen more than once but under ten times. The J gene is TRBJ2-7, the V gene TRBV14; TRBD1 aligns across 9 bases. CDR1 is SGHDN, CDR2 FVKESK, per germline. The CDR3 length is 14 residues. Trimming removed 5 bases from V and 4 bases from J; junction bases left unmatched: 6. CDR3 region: CASSSRDRVYEQYF. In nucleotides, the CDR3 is TGTGCCAGCAGCTCCCGGGACAGGGTATACGAGCAGTACTTC.

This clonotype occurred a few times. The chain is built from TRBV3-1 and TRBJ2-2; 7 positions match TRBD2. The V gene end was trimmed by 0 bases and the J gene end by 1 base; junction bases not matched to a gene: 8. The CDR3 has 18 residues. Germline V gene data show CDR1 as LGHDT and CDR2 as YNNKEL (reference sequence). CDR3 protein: CASSQDLPSGLNTGELFF. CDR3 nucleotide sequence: TGTGCCAGCAGCCAAGATCTTCCTAGCGGACTGAACACCGGGGAGCTGTTTTTT.

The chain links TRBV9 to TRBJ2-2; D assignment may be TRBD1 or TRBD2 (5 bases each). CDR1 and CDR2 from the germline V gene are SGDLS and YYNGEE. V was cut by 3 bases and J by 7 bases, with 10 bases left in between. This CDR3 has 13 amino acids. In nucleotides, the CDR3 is TGTGCCAGCAGCGCCGGGGCCGGCGGGGAGCTGTTTTTT. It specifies CASSAGAGGELFF.

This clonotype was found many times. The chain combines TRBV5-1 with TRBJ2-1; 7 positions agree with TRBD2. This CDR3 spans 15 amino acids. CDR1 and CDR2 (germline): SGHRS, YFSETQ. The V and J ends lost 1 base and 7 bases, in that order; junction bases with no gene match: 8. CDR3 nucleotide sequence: TGCGCCAGCAGCTTGATTGGTAGCGGGCAGAATGAGCAGTTCTTC. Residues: CASSLIGSGQNEQFF. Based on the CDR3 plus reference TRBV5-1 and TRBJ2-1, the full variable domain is KAGVTQTPRYLIKTRGQQVTLSCSPISGHRSVSWYQQTPGQGLQFLFEYFSETQRNKGNFPGRFSGRQFSNSRSEMNVSTLELGDSALYLCASSLIGSGQNEQFFGPGTRLTVL.

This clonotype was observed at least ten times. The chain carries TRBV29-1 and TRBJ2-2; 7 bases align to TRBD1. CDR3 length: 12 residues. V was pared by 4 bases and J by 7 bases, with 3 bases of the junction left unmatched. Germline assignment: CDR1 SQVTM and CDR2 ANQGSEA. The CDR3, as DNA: TGCAGCGTTGTAGGGGGCTTCGGGGAGCTGTTTTTT. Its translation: CSVVGGFGELFF.

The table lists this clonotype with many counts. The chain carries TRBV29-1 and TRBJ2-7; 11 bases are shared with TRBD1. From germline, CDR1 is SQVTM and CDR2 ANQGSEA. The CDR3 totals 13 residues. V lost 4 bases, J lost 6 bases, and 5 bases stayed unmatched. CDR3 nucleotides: TGCAGCGTTGTGGGGACAGGGGGACCCGAGCAGTACTTC. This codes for CSVVGTGGPEQYF.